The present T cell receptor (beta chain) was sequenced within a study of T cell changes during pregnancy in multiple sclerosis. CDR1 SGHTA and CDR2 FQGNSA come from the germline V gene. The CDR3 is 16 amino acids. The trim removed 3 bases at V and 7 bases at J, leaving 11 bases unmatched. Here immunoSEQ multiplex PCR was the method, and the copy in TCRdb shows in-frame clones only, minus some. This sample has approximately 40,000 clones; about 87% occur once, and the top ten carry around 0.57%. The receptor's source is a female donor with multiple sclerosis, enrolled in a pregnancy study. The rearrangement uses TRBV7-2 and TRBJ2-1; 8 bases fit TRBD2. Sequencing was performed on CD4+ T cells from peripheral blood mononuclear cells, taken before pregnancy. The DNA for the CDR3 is TGTGCCAGCAGCTTGCTGCTATGGACTAGCATTAATGAGCAGTTCTTC. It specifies CASSLLLWTSINEQFF.